The rows below give T cell receptor beta chains drawn from one sample of a study of T cells in Graves' hyperthyroidism and ophthalmopathy. A single record per CDR3 protein comes from TCRdb applying MiXCR to the multiplex PCR reads. The sample has a few hundred thousand distinct CDR3 sequences, around a quarter seen once. The sequencing sample was made of blood. These receptors originate from a man between 45 and 60 years old with Graves' hyperthyroidism. Both conserved end residues are part of each CDR3. The order of the fields is D gene, CDR3 length, V gene, J gene, clone size, CDR3 DNA, CDR3 protein. A D gene is named only where the DNA matches it firmly. Clone size, where shown, is once, few, many, or a class for clones that have expanded.

.	14	TRBV6-2/TRBV6-3	TRBJ1-1	.	TGTGCCAGCAGCCCCGGGACTATCAACCTGAAAGCTTTCTTT	CASSPGTINLKAFF
.	14	TRBV20-1	TRBJ1-4	.	TGCAGTGTCCACCTCATAGCAACTAATGAAAAACTGTTTTTT	CSVHLIATNEKLFF
.	13	TRBV5-4	TRBJ1-1	.	TGTGCCAGCCAAGGGGGGCCAAACACTGAAGCTTTCTTT	CASQGGPNTEAFF
TRBD2	16	TRBV6-1	TRBJ2-7	many	TGTGCCAGCAGTCCCCAGGGACTAGCGGGAGCTGAAGAGCAGTACTTC	CASSPQGLAGAEEQYF
.	16	TRBV2	TRBJ2-3	many	TGTGCCAGCAGTGAAAGCTGGGCATCTAGCACAGATACGCAGTATTTT	CASSESWASSTDTQYF
.	14	TRBV11-2	TRBJ2-1	many	TGTGCCAGCAGCTCCCAAAGGGGCAGACATGAGCAGTTCTTC	CASSSQRGRHEQFF
.	14	TRBV28	TRBJ2-7	many	TGTGCCAGCAGTTCGAGGGAAGGCACCTACGAGCAGTACTTC	CASSSREGTYEQYF
.	15	TRBV28	TRBJ2-6	.	TGTGCCAGCAGGACTCGGGTCTCTGGGGCCAACGTCCTGACTTTC	CASRTRVSGANVLTF
TRBD2	13	TRBV29-1	TRBJ2-7	many	TGCAGCGTGGGGTTAGCGGGAGGCTACGAGCAGTACTTC	CSVGLAGGYEQYF
TRBD2	15	TRBV29-1	TRBJ2-1	many	TGCAGCGTTGAAGATCGCGGGAGGTCCTACAATGAGCAGTTCTTC	CSVEDRGRSYNEQFF
.	11	TRBV12-3/TRBV12-4	TRBJ2-2	few	TGTGCCAGCAGCATTCGCGGGGAGCTGTTTTTT	CASSIRGELFF
.	18	TRBV7-8	TRBJ2-6	.	TGTGCCAGCAGCTTAGGGCGCAGACGGGGCTCTGGGGCCAACGTCCTGACTTTC	CASSLGRRRGSGANVLTF
.	15	TRBV10-3	TRBJ2-7	few	TGTGCCATCAGTGAGTCGCGGAGTAGAACCTACGAGCAGTACTTC	CAISESRSRTYEQYF
TRBD2	16	TRBV20-1	TRBJ2-3	.	TGCAGTGCTAAGATCGGTAGCGGGGGGTACACAGATACGCAGTATTTT	CSAKIGSGGYTDTQYF
.	14	TRBV5-1	TRBJ2-6	few	TGCGCCAGCAGCCTCAATGCTGGGGCCAACGTCCTGACTTTC	CASSLNAGANVLTF
TRBD2	14	TRBV7-9	TRBJ2-3	many	TGTGCCAGCAGCCCACTAGCGGGAGAAGATACGCAGTATTTT	CASSPLAGEDTQYF
TRBD1	14	TRBV3-1	TRBJ1-5	.	TGTGCCAGCAGCCGGACAGGCGACAATCAGCCCCAGCATTTT	CASSRTGDNQPQHF
.	13	TRBV5-1	TRBJ1-2	few	TGCGCCAGCAGCTTGGATCAGGACTATGGCTACACCTTC	CASSLDQDYGYTF
TRBD1	12	TRBV30	TRBJ1-1	.	TGTGCCTGGAGTTTGGACAGGGGGCAGGCTTTCTTT	CAWSLDRGQAFF
.	15	TRBV11-2	TRBJ1-1	few	TGTGCCAGCAGCTTGGGCCAGCTTTTTAACACTGAAGCTTTCTTT	CASSLGQLFNTEAFF
TRBD2	16	TRBV27	TRBJ2-3	.	TGTGCCAGCAGTTTATCACTAGCGGGAGTGGGAGATACGCAGTATTTT	CASSLSLAGVGDTQYF
.	17	TRBV15	TRBJ1-2	once	TGTGCCACCAGCAGAGATGAAAAACTTCCCCCGGGCTATGGCTACACCTTC	CATSRDEKLPPGYGYTF
TRBD2	15	TRBV27	TRBJ2-3	many	TGTGCCAGCAGTCCCCTAGCGGGGGGCACAGATACGCAGTATTTT	CASSPLAGGTDTQYF
.	14	TRBV20-1	TRBJ1-4	.	TGCAGTGCTAGAGATCGTGCAACTAATGAAAAACTGTTTTTT	CSARDRATNEKLFF
.	15	TRBV12-3/TRBV12-4	TRBJ2-3	few	TGTGCCAGCAGTTTTAGGACAAGGCACGGAGATACGCAGTATTTT	CASSFRTRHGDTQYF
TRBD1	21	TRBV5-1	TRBJ2-4	few	TGCGCCAGCCGCCCTCTCGACAGGACAGGGGAAGAGGTATTAGCCAAAAACATTCAGTACTTC	CASRPLDRTGEEVLAKNIQYF
TRBD2	18	TRBV7-6	TRBJ2-1	few	TGTGCCAGCAGCTCCAAGAGACTAGCGGGGTATACCTACAATGAGCAGTTCTTC	CASSSKRLAGYTYNEQFF
TRBD2	16	TRBV24-1	TRBJ2-2	few	TGTGCCACCAGTGATTTGGGGGCAGGGAGGGCCGGGGAGCTGTTTTTT	CATSDLGAGRAGELFF
.	12	TRBV12-3/TRBV12-4	TRBJ2-7	.	TGTGCCAGCAGCGACAGAAACTACGAGCAGTACTTC	CASSDRNYEQYF
TRBD2	15	TRBV10-3	TRBJ2-7	.	TGTGCCATCAGTGGGACTAGCGGGTCCTCCTACGAGCAGTACTTC	CAISGTSGSSYEQYF
TRBD2	15	TRBV20-1	TRBJ2-7	.	TGCAGTGCTAGAGACGGACTGGGACTAGCTAGCGAGCAGTACTTC	CSARDGLGLASEQYF
TRBD2	15	TRBV3-1	TRBJ2-7	many	TGTGCCAGCAGCCAAGCGAGCGGGAGAAGTCACGAGCAGTACTTC	CASSQASGRSHEQYF
.	15	TRBV19	TRBJ2-7	few	TGTGCCAGTAGTATAGCCTCATCGGCTGACTACGAGCAGTACTTC	CASSIASSADYEQYF
.	17	TRBV7-2	TRBJ1-2	few	TGTGCCAGCAGCTTAAGGGACACAGTGGGTCCTTTATATGGCTACACCTTC	CASSLRDTVGPLYGYTF
TRBD1	16	TRBV18	TRBJ1-3	.	TGTGCCAGCTCACTACAGACAGGGAACTCTGGAAACACCATATATTTT	CASSLQTGNSGNTIYF
TRBD1	15	TRBV2	TRBJ1-1	many	TGTGCCAGCAGGTTAGGGACAGGGATGAACGCTGAAGCTTTCTTT	CASRLGTGMNAEAFF
TRBD2	17	TRBV18	TRBJ2-3	.	TGTGCCAGCTCACCTAGGACTAGCGGGAACCCCACAGATACGCAGTATTTT	CASSPRTSGNPTDTQYF
.	14	TRBV12-3/TRBV12-4	TRBJ1-5	many	TGTGCCAGCAGTTACGGGACGGACAATCAGCCCCAGCATTTT	CASSYGTDNQPQHF
TRBD1	20	TRBV27	TRBJ2-3	.	TGTGCCAGCAGCCCTACCCCGGGACAGGGGGACCTCCAGGGCACAGATACGCAGTATTTT	CASSPTPGQGDLQGTDTQYF
TRBD2	16	TRBV3-1	TRBJ2-7	.	TGTGCCAGCGGGTTAAGCCTAGCGGGGATCCTCTACGAGCAGTACTTC	CASGLSLAGILYEQYF
.	12	TRBV5-5	TRBJ1-2	few	TGTGCCAGCAGCTTGGAGGGCCTGAGGTACACCTTC	CASSLEGLRYTF
.	11	TRBV12-3/TRBV12-4	TRBJ2-1	.	TGTGCCAGCAAAGGTTACAATGAGCAGTTCTTC	CASKGYNEQFF
.	13	TRBV30	TRBJ1-5	few	TGTGCCTGGAACTCGGGGGAGGGTCAGCCCCAGCATTTT	CAWNSGEGQPQHF
.	14	TRBV5-1	TRBJ1-2	.	TGCGCCAGCAGCCCAAAGACAGCATCGTGGGGCTACACCTTC	CASSPKTASWGYTF
TRBD2	20	TRBV6-2/TRBV6-3	TRBJ2-3	many	TGTGCCAGCAGTTACTCCATGATTGGACTAGCGGGAGGGCCGGGAGATACGCAGTATTTT	CASSYSMIGLAGGPGDTQYF
TRBD2	15	TRBV20-1	TRBJ2-7	many	TGCAGTGCTACCCCTAAAGGACTAGCGGGAGTGGGGCAGTACTTC	CSATPKGLAGVGQYF
.	14	TRBV11-2	TRBJ2-7	few	TGTGCCAGCAGTCCAGGTCGCCCGGGGTTCGAGCAGTACTTC	CASSPGRPGFEQYF
TRBD2	15	TRBV12-3/TRBV12-4	TRBJ2-1	many	TGTGCCAGCAGTCCGTCAGCGGGAGGGGACAATGAGCAGTTCTTC	CASSPSAGGDNEQFF
.	13	TRBV20-1	TRBJ2-7	many	TGCAGTGCCCCAAGAGGACAGCCCTACGAGCAGTACTTC	CSAPRGQPYEQYF
TRBD1	15	TRBV5-5	TRBJ1-6	.	TGTGCCAGCAGCCCAGATGGGACAGTCGGTTCACCCCTCCACTTT	CASSPDGTVGSPLHF
.	13	TRBV20-1	TRBJ2-2	.	TGCAGTGCTAGAGGTTCGAACACCGGGGAGCTGTTTTTT	CSARGSNTGELFF
TRBD2	13	TRBV20-1	TRBJ2-5	few	TGCAGTGCTAGACCGGGGGGGGTAGAGACCCAGTACTTC	CSARPGGVETQYF
TRBD1	13	TRBV29-1	TRBJ1-1	.	TGCAGCGGGACAGGGGGCGAAGACACTGAAGCTTTCTTT	CSGTGGEDTEAFF
TRBD1	13	TRBV6-1	TRBJ2-5	few	TGTGCCAGCAGCGCAGGGGGCCAAGAGACCCAGTACTTC	CASSAGGQETQYF